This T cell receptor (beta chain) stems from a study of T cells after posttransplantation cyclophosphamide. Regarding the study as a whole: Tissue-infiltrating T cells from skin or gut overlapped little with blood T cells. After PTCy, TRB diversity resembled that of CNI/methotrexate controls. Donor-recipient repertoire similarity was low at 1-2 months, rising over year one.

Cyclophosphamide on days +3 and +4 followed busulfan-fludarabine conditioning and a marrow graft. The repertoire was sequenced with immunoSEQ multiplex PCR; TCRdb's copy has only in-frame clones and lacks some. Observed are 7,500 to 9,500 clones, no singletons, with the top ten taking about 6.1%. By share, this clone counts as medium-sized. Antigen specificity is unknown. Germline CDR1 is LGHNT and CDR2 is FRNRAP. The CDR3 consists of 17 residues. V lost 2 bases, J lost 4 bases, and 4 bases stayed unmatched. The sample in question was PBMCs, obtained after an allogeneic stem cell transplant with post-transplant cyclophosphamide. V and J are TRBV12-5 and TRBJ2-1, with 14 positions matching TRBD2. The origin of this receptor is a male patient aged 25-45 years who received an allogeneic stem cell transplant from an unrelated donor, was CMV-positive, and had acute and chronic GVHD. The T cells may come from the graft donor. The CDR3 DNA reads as TGTGCTAGTGGTTTGCCCGGACTAGCGGGGGGATACAATGAGCAGTTCTTC. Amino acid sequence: CASGLPGLAGGYNEQFF.